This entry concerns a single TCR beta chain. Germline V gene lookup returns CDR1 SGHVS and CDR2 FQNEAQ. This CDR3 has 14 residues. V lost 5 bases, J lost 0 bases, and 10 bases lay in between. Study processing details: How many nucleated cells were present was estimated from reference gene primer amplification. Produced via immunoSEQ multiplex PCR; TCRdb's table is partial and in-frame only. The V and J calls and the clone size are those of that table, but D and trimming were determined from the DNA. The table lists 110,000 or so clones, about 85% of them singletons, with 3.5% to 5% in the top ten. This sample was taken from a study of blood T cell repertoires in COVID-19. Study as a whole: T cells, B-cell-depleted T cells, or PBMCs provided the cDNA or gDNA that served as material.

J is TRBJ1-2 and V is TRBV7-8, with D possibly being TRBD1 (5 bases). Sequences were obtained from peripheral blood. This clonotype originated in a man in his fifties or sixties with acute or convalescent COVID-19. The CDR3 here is CASSHWDSNYGYTF. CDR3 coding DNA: TGTGCCAGCAGCCATTGGGACTCTAACTATGGCTACACCTTC.